This TCR beta chain was observed in a study of shared clonotypes between healthy human individuals. Of note for this clone: This likely traces to a read error, being one base from a far larger clone. In the same sample, other DNA sequences code for this CDR3.

Every immunoSEQ plate was one replicate of a subset's evenly spread DNA. Original handling: ImmunoSEQ yielded junction-only sequences lacking quality scores, so filtering differed. TCRdb's copy holds only in-frame clones and misses some; the assay was immunoSEQ multiplex PCR. V and J calls plus clone size are reproduced from that table; the DNA served to infer D and trimming. The sample lists about 490,000 clones, approximately 84% seen once, with more than 9.5% in the top ten. Some 90 million PBMCs served as the genomic DNA source for unsorted samples. This CDR3 spans 12 amino acids. Per the germline V gene, CDR1 is SQVTM and CDR2 is ANQGSEA.

The V call is TRBV29-1, the J call TRBJ2-1; D may match TRBD1 or TRBD2 (5 bases each). The clonotype comes from a woman between 40 and 55 years old in good health. Some clones in this sample may be carry-over from other donors' samples. Specimen: PBMCs. The chain's CDR3 is CSVVQAGFEQFF. DNA of the CDR3: TGTAGCGTTGTACAGGCGGGCTTCGAGCAGTTCTTC.